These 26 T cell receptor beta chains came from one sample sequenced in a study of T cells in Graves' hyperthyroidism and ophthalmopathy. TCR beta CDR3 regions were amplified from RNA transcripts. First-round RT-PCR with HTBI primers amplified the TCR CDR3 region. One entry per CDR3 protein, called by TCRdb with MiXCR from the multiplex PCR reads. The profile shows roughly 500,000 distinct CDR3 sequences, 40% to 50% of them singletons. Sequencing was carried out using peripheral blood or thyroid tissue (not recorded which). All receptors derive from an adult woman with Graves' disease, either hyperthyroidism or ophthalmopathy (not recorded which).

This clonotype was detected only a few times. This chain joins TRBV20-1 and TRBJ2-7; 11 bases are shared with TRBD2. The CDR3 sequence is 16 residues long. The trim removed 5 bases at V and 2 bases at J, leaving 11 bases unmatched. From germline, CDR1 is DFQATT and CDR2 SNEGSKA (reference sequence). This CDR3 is CSAAGRLAGTTYEQYF. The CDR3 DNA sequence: TGCAGTGCTGCCGGCCGACTAGCGGGGACCACCTACGAGCAGTACTTC.

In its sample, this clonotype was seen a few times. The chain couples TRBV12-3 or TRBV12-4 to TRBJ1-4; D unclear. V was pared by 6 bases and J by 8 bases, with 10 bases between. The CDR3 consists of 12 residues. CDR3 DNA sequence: TGTGCCAGCAGCCAGATCAGCGAAAAACTGTTTTTT. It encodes CASSQISEKLFF.

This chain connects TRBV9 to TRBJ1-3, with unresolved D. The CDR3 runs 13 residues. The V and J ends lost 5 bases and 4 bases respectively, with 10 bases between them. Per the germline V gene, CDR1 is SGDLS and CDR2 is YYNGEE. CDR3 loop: CASRIGLGNTIYF. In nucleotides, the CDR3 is TGTGCCAGCAGGATAGGACTCGGAAACACCATATATTTT.

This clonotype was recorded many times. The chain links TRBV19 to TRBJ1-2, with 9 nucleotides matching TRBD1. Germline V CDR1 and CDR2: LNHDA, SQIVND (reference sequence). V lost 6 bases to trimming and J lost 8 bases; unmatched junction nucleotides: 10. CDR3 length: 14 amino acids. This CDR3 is CASRGTGPASGYTF. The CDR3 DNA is TGTGCCAGTAGGGGGACAGGGCCCGCGTCGGGCTACACCTTC. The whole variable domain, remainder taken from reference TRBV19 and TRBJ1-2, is DGGITQSPKYLFRKEGQNVTLSCEQNLNHDAMYWYRQDPGQGLRLIYYSQIVNDFQKGDIAEGYSVSREKKESFPLTVTSAQKNPTAFYLCASRGTGPASGYTFGSGTRLTVV.

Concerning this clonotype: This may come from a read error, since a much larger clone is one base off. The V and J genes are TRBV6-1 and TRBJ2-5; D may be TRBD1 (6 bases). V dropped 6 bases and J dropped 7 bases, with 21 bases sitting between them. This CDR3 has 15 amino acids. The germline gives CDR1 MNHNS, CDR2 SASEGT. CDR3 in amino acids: CASRALPQGLGTQYF. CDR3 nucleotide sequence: TGTGCCAGCAGGGCCCTTCCTCAGGGGTTAGGGACCCAGTACTTC.

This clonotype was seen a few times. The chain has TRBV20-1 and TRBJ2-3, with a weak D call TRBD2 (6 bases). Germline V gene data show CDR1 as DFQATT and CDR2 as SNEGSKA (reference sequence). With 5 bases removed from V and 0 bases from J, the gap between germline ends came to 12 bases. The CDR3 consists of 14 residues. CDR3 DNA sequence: TGCAGTGCTCGTAGCGGAACTAGCACAGATACGCAGTATTTT. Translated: CSARSGTSTDTQYF.

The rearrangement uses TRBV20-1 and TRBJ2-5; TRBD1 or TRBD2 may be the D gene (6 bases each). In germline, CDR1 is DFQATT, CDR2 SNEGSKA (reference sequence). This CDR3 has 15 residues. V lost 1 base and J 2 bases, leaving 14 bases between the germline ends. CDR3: CSARARGHHQETQYF. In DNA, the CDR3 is TGCAGTGCTAGAGCCCGGGGGCACCATCAAGAGACCCAGTACTTC.

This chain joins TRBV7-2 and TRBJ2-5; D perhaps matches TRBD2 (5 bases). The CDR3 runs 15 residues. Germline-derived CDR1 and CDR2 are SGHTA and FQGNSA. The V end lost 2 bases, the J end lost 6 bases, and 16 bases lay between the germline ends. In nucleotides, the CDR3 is TGTGCCAGCAGCTTAAGCCCGGGAAGAGGGAAGACCCAGTACTTC. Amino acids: CASSLSPGRGKTQYF.

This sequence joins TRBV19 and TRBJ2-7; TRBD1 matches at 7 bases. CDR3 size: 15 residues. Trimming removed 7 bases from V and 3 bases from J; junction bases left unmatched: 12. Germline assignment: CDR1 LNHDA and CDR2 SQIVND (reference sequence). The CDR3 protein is CASIRQGGGDYEQYF. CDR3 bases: TGTGCCAGTATCCGACAGGGCGGTGGGGACTACGAGCAGTACTTC.

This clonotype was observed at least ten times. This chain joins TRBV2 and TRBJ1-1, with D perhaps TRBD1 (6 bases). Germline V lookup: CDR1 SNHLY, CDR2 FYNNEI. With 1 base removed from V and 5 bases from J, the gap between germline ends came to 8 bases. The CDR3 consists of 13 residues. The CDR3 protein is CASSEGQGTEAFF. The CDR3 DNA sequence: TGTGCCAGCAGTGAAGGGCAGGGGACTGAAGCTTTCTTT.

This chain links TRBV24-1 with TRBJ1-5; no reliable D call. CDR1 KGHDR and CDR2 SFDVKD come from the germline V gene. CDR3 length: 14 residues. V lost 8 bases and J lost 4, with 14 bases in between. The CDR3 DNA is TGTGCCACCAATTGGGGTAAGGGAAATCAGCCCCAGCATTTT. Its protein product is CATNWGKGNQPQHF.

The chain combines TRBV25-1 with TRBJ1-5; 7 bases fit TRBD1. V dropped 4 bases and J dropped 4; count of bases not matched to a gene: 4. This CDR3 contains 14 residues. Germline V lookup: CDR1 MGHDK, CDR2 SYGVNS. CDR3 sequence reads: CASSAEQGNQPQHF. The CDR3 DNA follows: TGTGCCAGCAGTGCTGAACAGGGGAATCAGCCCCAGCATTTT.

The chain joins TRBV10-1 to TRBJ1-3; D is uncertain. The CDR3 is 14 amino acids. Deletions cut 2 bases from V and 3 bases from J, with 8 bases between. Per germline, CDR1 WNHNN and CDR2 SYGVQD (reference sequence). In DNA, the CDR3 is TGCGCCAGCAGTGAGGGGTCTCGTGGAAACACCATATATTTT. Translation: CASSEGSRGNTIYF.

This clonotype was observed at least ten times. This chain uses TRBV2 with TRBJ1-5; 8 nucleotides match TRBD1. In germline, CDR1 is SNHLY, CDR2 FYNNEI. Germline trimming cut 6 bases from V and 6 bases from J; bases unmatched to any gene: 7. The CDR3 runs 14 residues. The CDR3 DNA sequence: TGTGCCAGCAGGGGTGACAGGGGAGGTCAGCCCCAGCATTTT. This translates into CASRGDRGGQPQHF.

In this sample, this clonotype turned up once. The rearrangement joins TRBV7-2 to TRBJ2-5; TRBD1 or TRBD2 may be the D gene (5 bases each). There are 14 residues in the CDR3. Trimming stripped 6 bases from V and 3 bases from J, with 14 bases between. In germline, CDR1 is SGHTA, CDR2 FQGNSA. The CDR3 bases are TGTGCCAGCAGACCCGGCCTGGGGGAAGAGACCCAGTACTTC. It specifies CASRPGLGEETQYF.

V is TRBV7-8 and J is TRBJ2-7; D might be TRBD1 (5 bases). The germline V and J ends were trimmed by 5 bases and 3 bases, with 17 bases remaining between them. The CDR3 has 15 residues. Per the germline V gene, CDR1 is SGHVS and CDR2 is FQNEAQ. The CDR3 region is CASSQDTGANYEQYF. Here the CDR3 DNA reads TGTGCCAGCAGCCAGGACACAGGCGCGAACTACGAGCAGTACTTC.

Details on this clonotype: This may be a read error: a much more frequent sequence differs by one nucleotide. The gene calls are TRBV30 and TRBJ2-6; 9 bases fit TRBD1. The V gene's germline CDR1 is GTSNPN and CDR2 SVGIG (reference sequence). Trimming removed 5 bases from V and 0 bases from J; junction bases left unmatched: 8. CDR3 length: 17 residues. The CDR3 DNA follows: TGTGCCTGGGCCGGACAGGGGCAAACCTCTGGGGCCAACGTCCTGACTTTC. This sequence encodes CAWAGQGQTSGANVLTF.

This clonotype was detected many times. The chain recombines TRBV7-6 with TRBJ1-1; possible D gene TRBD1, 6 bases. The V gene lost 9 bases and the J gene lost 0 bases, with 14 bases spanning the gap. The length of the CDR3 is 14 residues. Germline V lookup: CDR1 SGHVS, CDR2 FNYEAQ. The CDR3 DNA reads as TGTGCCAGTACCCCGGCAGGGGTGAACACTGAAGCTTTCTTT. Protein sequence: CASTPAGVNTEAFF.

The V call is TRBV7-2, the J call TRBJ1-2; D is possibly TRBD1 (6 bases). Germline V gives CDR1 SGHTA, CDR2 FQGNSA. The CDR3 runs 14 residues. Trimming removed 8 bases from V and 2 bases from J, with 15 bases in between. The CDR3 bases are TGTGCCAGCGACAAGGCAGGGGTGAACTATGGCTACACCTTC. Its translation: CASDKAGVNYGYTF.

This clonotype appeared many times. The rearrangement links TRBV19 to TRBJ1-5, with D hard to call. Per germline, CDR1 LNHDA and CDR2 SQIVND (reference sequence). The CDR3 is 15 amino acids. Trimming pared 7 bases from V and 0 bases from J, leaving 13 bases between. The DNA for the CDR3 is TGTGCCAGTACCTTCCGGGAGTATAGCAATCAGCCCCAGCATTTT. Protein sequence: CASTFREYSNQPQHF.

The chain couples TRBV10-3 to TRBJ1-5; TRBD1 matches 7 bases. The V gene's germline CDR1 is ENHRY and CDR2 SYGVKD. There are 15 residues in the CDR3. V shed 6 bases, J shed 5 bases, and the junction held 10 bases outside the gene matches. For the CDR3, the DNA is TGTGCCATCAGACCCGGGACAGAAAATTATCAGCCCCAGCATTTT. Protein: CAIRPGTENYQPQHF.

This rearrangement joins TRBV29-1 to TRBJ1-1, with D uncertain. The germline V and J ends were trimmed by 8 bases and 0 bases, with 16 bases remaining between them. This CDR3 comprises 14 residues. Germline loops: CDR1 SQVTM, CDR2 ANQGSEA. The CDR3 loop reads CSLEAGAMNTEAFF. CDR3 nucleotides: TGCAGCTTGGAGGCCGGCGCCATGAACACTGAAGCTTTCTTT.

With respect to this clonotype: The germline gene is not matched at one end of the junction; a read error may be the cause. The DNA of the CDR3 is TGCAGTGTTAGACCCAGCTATGGCTACACCTTC. Its translation is CSVRPSYGYTF. This rearrangement joins TRBV20-1 to TRBJ1-2, with no clear D. The CDR3 spans 11 residues. Looked up from germline, CDR1 is DFQATT and CDR2 is SNEGSKA (reference sequence).

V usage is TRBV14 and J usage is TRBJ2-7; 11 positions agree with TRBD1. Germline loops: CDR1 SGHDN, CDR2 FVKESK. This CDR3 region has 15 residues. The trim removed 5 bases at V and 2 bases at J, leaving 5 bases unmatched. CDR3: CASSEPGQGAYEQYF. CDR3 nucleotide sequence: TGTGCCAGCAGCGAACCGGGACAGGGGGCCTACGAGCAGTACTTC.

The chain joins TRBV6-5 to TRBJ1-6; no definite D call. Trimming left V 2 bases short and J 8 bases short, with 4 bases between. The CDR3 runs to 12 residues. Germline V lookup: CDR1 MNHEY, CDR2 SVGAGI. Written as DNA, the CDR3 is TGTGCCAGCAGTTACCGTCATTCACCCCTCCACTTT. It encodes CASSYRHSPLHF.

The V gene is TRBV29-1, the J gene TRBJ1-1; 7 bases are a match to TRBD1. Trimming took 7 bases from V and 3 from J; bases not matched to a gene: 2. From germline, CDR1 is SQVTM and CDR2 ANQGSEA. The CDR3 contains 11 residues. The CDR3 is CSATGYTEAFF. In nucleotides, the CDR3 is TGCAGCGCGACAGGGTACACTGAAGCTTTCTTT. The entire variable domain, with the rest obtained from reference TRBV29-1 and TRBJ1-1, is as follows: SAVISQKPSRDICQRGTSLTIQCQVDSQVTMMFWYRQQPGQSLTLIATANQGSEATYESGFVIDKFPISRPNLTFSTLTVSNMSPEDSSIYLCSATGYTEAFFGQGTRLTVV.